This entry is about one T cell receptor beta chain. Genomic DNA, serving as template, underwent TCR beta VDJ and CDR3 profiling. Each CDR3 protein gets one entry after TCRdb re-called the reads with MiXCR. Among roughly 300,000 distinct CDR3 sequences listed, around 60% were seen once. The germline CDR1 and CDR2 sequences are KGHDR and SFDVKD. The V segment lost 5 bases and the J segment 5 bases; nucleotides outside the gene matches: 7. This CDR3 region has 14 residues. This sample was included in a study of CD8+CD57+ T cells in acquired aplastic anemia. Sequenced input: sorted CD4+, CD8+, or CD8+CD57+ T cells (not recorded which) from PBMCs. The TCR was taken from a human donor with severe aplastic anemia or a healthy control (not recorded which). This chain links TRBV24-1 with TRBJ2-7, with TRBD1 matching over 8 bases. This CDR3 is CATSGETGVNEQYF. CDR3 nucleotide sequence: TGTGCCACCAGTGGGGAGACAGGGGTAAACGAGCAGTACTTC.